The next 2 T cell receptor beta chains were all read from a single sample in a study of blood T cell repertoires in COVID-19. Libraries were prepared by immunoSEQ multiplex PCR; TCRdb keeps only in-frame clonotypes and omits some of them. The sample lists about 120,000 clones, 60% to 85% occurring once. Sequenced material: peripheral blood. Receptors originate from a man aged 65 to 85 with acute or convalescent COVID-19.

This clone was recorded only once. CDR3 sequence reads: CASSQDPGGVSNQPQHF. The CDR3 nucleotides read TGTGCCAGCAGCCAAGACCCGGGGGGGGTGAGCAATCAGCCCCAGCATTTT. The chain carries TRBV4-2 and TRBJ1-5, with D possibly matching TRBD1 (5 bases). CDR3 length: 17 amino acids. Germline CDR1 reads LGHNA; CDR2 reads YNFKEQ. The ends were cut back, 0 bases at V and 1 base at J, with 13 bases in the middle.

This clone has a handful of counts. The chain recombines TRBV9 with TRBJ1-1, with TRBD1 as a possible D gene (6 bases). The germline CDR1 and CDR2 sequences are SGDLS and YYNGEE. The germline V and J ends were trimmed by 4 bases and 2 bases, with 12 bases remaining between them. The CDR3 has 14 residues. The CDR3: CASSTIQGNTEAFF. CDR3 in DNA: TGTGCCAGCAGCACTATACAGGGAAACACTGAAGCTTTCTTT.